The 15 T cell receptor beta chains in this list originate from one sample, sequenced in a study of shared clonotypes between healthy human individuals. Clones were read by immunoSEQ multiplex PCR, and TCRdb kept only the in-frame ones, dropping some. This sample carries about 1,800,000 clones, about 95% of them seen once, and the ten largest clones take approximately 1%. Naive CD8 cells, CD45RO-negative and positively selected for CCR7, excluded terminally differentiated effector memory CD45RA+ cells. The sample comprised naive CD8+ T cells sorted from blood. Every receptor here comes from a man aged 18-30 years in good health.

The chain uses TRBV28 and TRBJ1-2; D is unresolved. The CDR3 consists of 13 residues. The V end lost 3 bases, the J end lost 4 bases, and 9 bases lay between the germline ends. Germline CDR1 is MDHEN and CDR2 is SYDVKM. CDR3 loop: CASSLQVFYGYTF. In nucleotides, the CDR3 is TGTGCCAGCAGTTTGCAGGTTTTCTATGGCTACACCTTC.

V is TRBV6-1 and J is TRBJ2-7; D not resolved. The CDR3 contains 14 residues. V was shortened by 7 bases and J by 0 bases, with 13 bases between the two germline ends. Per the germline V gene, CDR1 is MNHNS and CDR2 is SASEGT. The chain's CDR3 is CASKPPGSSYEQYF. CDR3 DNA: TGTGCCAGCAAGCCCCCGGGCAGCTCCTACGAGCAGTACTTC.

The J gene is TRBJ1-2, the V gene TRBV4-3; D perhaps matches TRBD1 (6 bases). Germline V gives CDR1 LGHNA, CDR2 YSLEER. This CDR3 spans 14 amino acids. Trimming took off 1 base at V and 5 bases at J, with 11 bases between the two ends. As DNA, the CDR3 is TGCGCCAGCAGCCAAGTCCGAGGGGGATATGGCTACACCTTC. Translating gives CASSQVRGGYGYTF.

The chain uses TRBV6-5 and TRBJ2-2; 8 nucleotides match TRBD2. V dropped 5 bases and J dropped 0; count of bases not matched to a gene: 2. The CDR3 contains 15 residues. In germline, CDR1 is MNHEY, CDR2 SVGAGI. CDR3 in amino acids: CASSRGGSNTGELFF. For the CDR3, the DNA is TGTGCCAGCAGTCGCGGGGGGTCGAACACCGGGGAGCTGTTTTTT.

V and J are TRBV14 and TRBJ1-4; 9 bases align to TRBD1. CDR3 length equals 17 residues. V trimming: 0 bases; J trimming: 6 bases; junction bases outside the gene matches: 8. Per germline, CDR1 SGHDN and CDR2 FVKESK. CDR3 residues: CASSQDGQGFYHEKLFF. CDR3 coding DNA: TGTGCCAGCAGCCAAGATGGACAGGGGTTTTATCATGAAAAACTGTTTTTT.

This chain connects TRBV9 to TRBJ2-5, with TRBD2 matching 8 bases. The junction had 7 bases not matched to a gene; V was cut back by 3 bases and J by 3 bases. Per germline, CDR1 SGDLS and CDR2 YYNGEE. The CDR3 is 15 residues long. CDR3 nucleotides: TGTGCCAGCAGCGAAACCGGCGGGGGGAAAGAGACCCAGTACTTC. This codes for CASSETGGGKETQYF.

The chain employs TRBV7-6 and TRBJ2-2, with 7 bases matching TRBD1. From germline, CDR1 is SGHVS and CDR2 FNYEAQ. The V and J ends lost 5 bases and 6 bases, in that order; junction bases with no gene match: 3. CDR3 length: 13 residues. The CDR3 loop is CASSETGAGELFF. The CDR3 region has the DNA TGTGCCAGCAGCGAAACAGGGGCCGGGGAGCTGTTTTTT.

The chain carries TRBV5-1 and TRBJ2-4, with 12 bases aligning to TRBD2. The length of the CDR3 is 17 residues. Germline CDR1 is SGHRS and CDR2 is YFSETQ. V lost 4 bases, J lost 8 bases, and 13 bases stayed unmatched. CDR3 region: CASSGGLAGREGYIQYF. The DNA of the CDR3 is TGCGCCAGCAGCGGAGGACTAGCGGGGCGGGAAGGGTACATTCAGTACTTC.

The chain uses TRBV13 and TRBJ2-5; 11 bases match TRBD2. The germline V gene encodes CDR1 PRHDT and CDR2 FYEKMQ (reference sequence). The ends lost 0 bases at V and 3 bases at J; junction bases unmatched: 3. The CDR3 length is 16 residues. Written as DNA, the CDR3 is TGTGCCAGCAGCTTAGGGACTAGCGGGGTAGAAGAGACCCAGTACTTC. Translated, it gives CASSLGTSGVEETQYF. Supplemented by reference TRBV13 and TRBJ2-5, the full variable domain reads AAGVIQSPRHLIKEKRETATLKCYPIPRHDTVYWYQQGPGQDPQFLISFYEKMQSDKGSIPDRFSAQQFSDYHSELNMSSLELGDSALYFCASSLGTSGVEETQYFGPGTRLLVL.

This rearrangement joins TRBV6-1 to TRBJ1-2; D is unresolved. Germline CDR1 and CDR2: MNHNS and SASEGT. V was pared by 3 bases and J by 4 bases, with 12 bases between. The CDR3 length is 14 residues. The CDR3: CASSDSRGGYGYTF. The CDR3 DNA reads as TGTGCCAGCAGTGATTCCCGGGGAGGCTATGGCTACACCTTC.

The chain joins TRBV5-1 to TRBJ2-7, with a weak D call TRBD1 (6 bases). The V end was cut by 1 base, the J end by 1 base, with 15 bases between. CDR1 SGHRS and CDR2 YFSETQ come from the germline V gene. The CDR3 extends over 16 amino acids. CDR3 sequence reads: CASSLLQGQESYEQYF. CDR3 nucleotide sequence: TGCGCCAGCAGCTTGCTCCAGGGGCAAGAGTCCTACGAGCAGTACTTC.

CDR3: CASSSITGTDTQYF. The CDR3 region has the DNA TGTGCCAGCAGCTCCATTACAGGCACAGATACGCAGTATTTT. The genes are TRBV7-9 and TRBJ2-3, with D hard to call. V gave up 4 bases and J gave up 1 base, with 9 bases separating them. This CDR3 is 14 amino acids long. The germline CDR1 and CDR2 sequences are SEHNR and FQNEAQ (reference sequence).

The chain recombines TRBV7-9 with TRBJ2-7; no clear D gene. The V end lost 2 bases, the J end lost 3 bases, and 8 bases lay between the germline ends. The CDR3 is 13 amino acids. Looked up from germline, CDR1 is SEHNR and CDR2 is FQNEAQ (reference sequence). CDR3 residues: CASSLSPGYEQYF. CDR3 bases: TGTGCCAGCAGCTTATCACCGGGCTACGAGCAGTACTTC.

The chain links TRBV6-6 to TRBJ1-1, with a tentative D call TRBD1 (5 bases). The CDR3 has 12 residues. V was clipped by 5 bases and J by 4 bases, with 8 bases between them. CDR1 is MNHNY, CDR2 SVGAGI, per germline (reference sequence). CDR3 sequence: CASSVGGTEAFF. CDR3 sequence (DNA): TGTGCCAGCAGTGTCGGGGGCACTGAAGCTTTCTTT.

The V and J genes are TRBV6-6 and TRBJ1-2; D call uncertain. CDR3 size: 13 residues. Germline V gene lookup returns CDR1 MNHNY and CDR2 SVGAGI (reference sequence). The V gene lost 6 bases and the J gene lost 4 bases, with 12 bases spanning the gap. Written as DNA, the CDR3 is TGTGCCAGCAGCCTTGACCCGGCCTATGGCTACACCTTC. It specifies CASSLDPAYGYTF.